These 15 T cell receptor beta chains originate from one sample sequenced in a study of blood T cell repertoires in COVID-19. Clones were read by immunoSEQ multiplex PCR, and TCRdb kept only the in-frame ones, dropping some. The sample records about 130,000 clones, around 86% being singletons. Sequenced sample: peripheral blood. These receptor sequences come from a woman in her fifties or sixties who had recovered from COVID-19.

The CDR3 nucleotides are TGTGCCAGCAGCCAGGGACTAGCCCCAGATACGCAGTATTTT. Residues: CASSQGLAPDTQYF. V is TRBV4-2 and J is TRBJ2-3; 9 positions match TRBD2. The CDR3 runs to 14 residues. V lost 3 bases to trimming and J lost 4 bases; unmatched junction nucleotides: 2. Per the germline V gene, CDR1 is LGHNA and CDR2 is YNFKEQ.

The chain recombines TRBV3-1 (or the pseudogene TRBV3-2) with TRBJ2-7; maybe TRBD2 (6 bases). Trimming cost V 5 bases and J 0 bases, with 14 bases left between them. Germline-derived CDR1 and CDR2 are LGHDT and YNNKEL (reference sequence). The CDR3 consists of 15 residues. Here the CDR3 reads CASSLGLLSSYEQYF. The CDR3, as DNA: TGTGCCAGCAGCTTGGGACTCCTAAGCTCCTACGAGCAGTACTTC.

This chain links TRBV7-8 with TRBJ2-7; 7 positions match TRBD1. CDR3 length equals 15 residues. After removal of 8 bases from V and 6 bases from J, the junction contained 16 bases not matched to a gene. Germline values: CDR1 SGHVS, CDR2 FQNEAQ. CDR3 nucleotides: TGTGCCAGCCACCCTCCCGGGACAGTAAACGGCGAGCAGTACTTC. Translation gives CASHPPGTVNGEQYF.

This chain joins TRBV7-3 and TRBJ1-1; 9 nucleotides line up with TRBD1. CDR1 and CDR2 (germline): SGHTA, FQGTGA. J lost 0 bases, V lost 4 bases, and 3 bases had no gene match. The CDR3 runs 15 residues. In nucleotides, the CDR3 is TGTGCCAGCAGCTCCACAGGGGGCTTGAACACTGAAGCTTTCTTT. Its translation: CASSSTGGLNTEAFF.

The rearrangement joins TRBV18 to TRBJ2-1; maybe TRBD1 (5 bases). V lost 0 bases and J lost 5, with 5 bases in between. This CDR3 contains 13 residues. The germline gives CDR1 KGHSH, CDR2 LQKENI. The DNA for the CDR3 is TGTGCCAGCTCACCACCAGGGGACAATGAGCAGTTCTTC. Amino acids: CASSPPGDNEQFF.

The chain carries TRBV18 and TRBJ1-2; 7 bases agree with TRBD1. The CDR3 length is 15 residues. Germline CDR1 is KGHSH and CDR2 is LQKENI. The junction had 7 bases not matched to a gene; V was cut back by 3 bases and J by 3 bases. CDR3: CASSPRDRVDYGYTF. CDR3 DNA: TGTGCCAGCTCACCGAGAGACAGGGTTGACTATGGCTACACCTTC.

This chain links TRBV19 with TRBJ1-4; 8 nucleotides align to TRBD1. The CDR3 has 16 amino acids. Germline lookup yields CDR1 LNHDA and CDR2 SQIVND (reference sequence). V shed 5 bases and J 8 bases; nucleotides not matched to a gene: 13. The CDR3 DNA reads TGTGCCAGTAGTCCAGGACAGGGCACTGGAGGGGAAAAACTGTTTTTT. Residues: CASSPGQGTGGEKLFF.

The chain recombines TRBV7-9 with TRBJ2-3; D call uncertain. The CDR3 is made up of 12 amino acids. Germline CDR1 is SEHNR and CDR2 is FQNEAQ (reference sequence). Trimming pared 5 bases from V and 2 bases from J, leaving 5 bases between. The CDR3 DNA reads TGTGCCAGCAGCCCAGACACAGATACGCAGTATTTT. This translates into CASSPDTDTQYF.

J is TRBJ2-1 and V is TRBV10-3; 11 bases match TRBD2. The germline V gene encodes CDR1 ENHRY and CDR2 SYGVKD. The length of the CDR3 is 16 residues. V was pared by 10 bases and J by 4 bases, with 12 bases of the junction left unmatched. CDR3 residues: CATAGGLAALYNEQFF. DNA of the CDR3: TGTGCCACCGCTGGGGGACTAGCGGCCCTTTACAATGAGCAGTTCTTC.

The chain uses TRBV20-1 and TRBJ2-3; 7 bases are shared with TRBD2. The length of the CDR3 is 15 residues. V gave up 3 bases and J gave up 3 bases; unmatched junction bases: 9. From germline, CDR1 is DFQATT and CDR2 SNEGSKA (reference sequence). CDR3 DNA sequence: TGCAGTGCTAGTTTAGGGCGGGGAGGGACAGATACGCAGTATTTT. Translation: CSASLGRGGTDTQYF.

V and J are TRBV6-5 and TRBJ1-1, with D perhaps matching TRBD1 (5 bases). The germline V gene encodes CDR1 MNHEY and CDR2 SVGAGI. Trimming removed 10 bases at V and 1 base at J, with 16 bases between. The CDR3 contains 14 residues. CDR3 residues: CANRTPGQNTEAFF. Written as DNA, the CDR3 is TGTGCCAACCGAACCCCAGGGCAGAACACTGAAGCTTTCTTT.

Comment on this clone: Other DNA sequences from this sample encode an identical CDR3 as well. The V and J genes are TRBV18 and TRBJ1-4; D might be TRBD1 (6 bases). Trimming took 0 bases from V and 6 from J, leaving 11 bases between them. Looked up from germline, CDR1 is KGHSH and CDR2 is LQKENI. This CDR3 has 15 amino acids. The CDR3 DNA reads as TGTGCCAGCTCACCACCGGCAGGGGATCATGAAAAACTGTTTTTT. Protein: CASSPPAGDHEKLFF.

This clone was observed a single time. The CDR3 nucleotides read TGTGCTAGTGGTTTGCCCAGGGGCGATTTGTATGGCTACACCTTC. The encoded protein is CASGLPRGDLYGYTF. The genes are TRBV12-5 and TRBJ1-2; maybe TRBD1 (6 bases). This CDR3 region has 15 residues. V lost 2 bases, J lost 5 bases, and 15 bases lay in between. The germline V gene has CDR1 LGHNT and CDR2 FRNRAP.

Here the CDR3 reads CAIWRGASGTRSTDTQYF. CDR3 nucleotides: TGTGCCATCTGGCGGGGGGCTAGCGGGACAAGGAGCACAGATACGCAGTATTTT. The chain is built from TRBV11-3 and TRBJ2-3; 9 bases align to TRBD2. The germline gives CDR1 SGHNT, CDR2 YENEEA. The CDR3 has 18 amino acids. Trimming removed 10 bases from V and 0 bases from J; junction bases left unmatched: 17.

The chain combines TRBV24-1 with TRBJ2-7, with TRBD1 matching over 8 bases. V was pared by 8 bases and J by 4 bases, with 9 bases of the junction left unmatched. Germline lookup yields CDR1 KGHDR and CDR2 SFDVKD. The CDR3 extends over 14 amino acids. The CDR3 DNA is TGTGCCACCAATAGGGGCAGGGGGCAGTACGAGCAGTACTTC. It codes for CATNRGRGQYEQYF.